This passage covers 21 T cell receptor beta chains from one sample sequenced in a study of T cells in Graves' hyperthyroidism and ophthalmopathy. TCR beta CDR3 region amplification was performed from RNA transcripts. The study used the HTBI primer set for a first-round RT-PCR of the TCR CDR3. TCRdb redid the calling of the multiplex PCR reads with MiXCR, one entry per CDR3 protein. This table holds about 400,000 distinct CDR3 sequences, about a sixth found once. Sequencing was done on a sample of blood. The source is a woman aged 18-29 years with Graves' hyperthyroidism.

This clonotype showed up many times. The chain couples TRBV6-2 or TRBV6-3 to TRBJ1-5, with 10 bases aligning to TRBD1. Germline loops: CDR1 MNHEY, CDR2 SVGEGT. The V segment lost 6 bases and the J segment 2 bases; nucleotides outside the gene matches: 1. The CDR3 spans 14 residues. For the CDR3, the DNA is TGTGCCAGCAGGACAGGGGGCGGCAATCAGCCCCAGCATTTT. This gives the protein CASRTGGGNQPQHF.

This clonotype was seen at least ten times. This rearrangement joins TRBV6-1 to TRBJ1-6, with D unresolved. Trimming removed 2 bases at V and 7 bases at J, with 15 bases between. The CDR3 is 16 amino acids. Germline CDR1 and CDR2: MNHNS and SASEGT. CDR3 protein: CASSELDHWRNSPLHF. The CDR3 DNA sequence: TGTGCCAGCAGTGAACTTGACCACTGGCGGAATTCACCCCTCCACTTT.

This clonotype showed up just a few times. The chain is built from TRBV18 and TRBJ2-1; 13 nucleotides match TRBD2. CDR1 KGHSH and CDR2 LQKENI come from the germline V gene. CDR3 length: 15 residues. J gave up 11 bases and V 3 bases, and 7 bases lay outside the gene matches. The CDR3 spells CASSPGTSGIQKQFF. The CDR3 coding sequence is TGTGCCAGCTCACCGGGGACTAGCGGGATTCAGAAGCAGTTCTTC.

The chain couples TRBV7-6 to TRBJ2-5; D uncertain. This CDR3 region has 13 residues. Per germline, CDR1 SGHVS and CDR2 FNYEAQ. The V end was cut by 1 base, the J end by 5 bases, with 8 bases between. CDR3 residues: CASSLGPVETQYF. The DNA of the CDR3 is TGTGCCAGCAGCTTAGGACCGGTGGAGACCCAGTACTTC.

There are many counts of this clonotype. This chain uses TRBV19 with TRBJ1-1; possible D gene TRBD1, 5 bases. Trimming removed 3 bases at V and 1 base at J, with 12 bases between. The germline CDR1 and CDR2 sequences are LNHDA and SQIVND (reference sequence). CDR3 length equals 15 residues. The CDR3 DNA reads TGTGCCAGTAGTATGGGCCTTGGGGGGAACACTGAAGCTTTCTTT. This encodes CASSMGLGGNTEAFF.

The chain uses TRBV5-1 and TRBJ2-5, with 10 bases that match TRBD2. Germline values: CDR1 SGHRS, CDR2 YFSETQ. This CDR3 contains 16 residues. V was clipped by 4 bases and J by 2 bases; unmatched bases: 8. CDR3 nucleotides: TGCGCCAGCAGCGAGAGCGGGGGGGCAGTTCAAGAGACCCAGTACTTC. Translating gives CASSESGGAVQETQYF.

This chain uses TRBV27 with TRBJ2-7; D unclear. The DNA end is more similar to TRBJ2-1, so the J call may be wrong. The CDR3 is 13 residues long. CDR1 is MNHEY and CDR2 is SMNVEV in the germline V gene (reference sequence). CDR3 nucleotide sequence: TGTGCCAGCAGTTACCGGAGCTCCTACGAGCAGTTCTTC. Encoded protein: CASSYRSSYEQFF.

This clonotype was counted at least ten times. The rearrangement uses TRBV7-3 and TRBJ2-1; the match to TRBD2 covers 9 bases. After removal of 5 bases from V and 9 bases from J, the junction contained 8 bases not matched to a gene. The CDR3 runs to 14 residues. Germline V CDR1 and CDR2: SGHTA, FQGTGA. The CDR3 here is CASSPVAGAVEQFF. The CDR3 nucleotides read TGTGCCAGCAGCCCGGTAGCGGGAGCGGTTGAGCAGTTCTTC. Full variable domain (outside the CDR3, taken from reference TRBV7-3 and TRBJ2-1): GAGVSQTPSNKVTEKGKYVELRCDPISGHTALYWYRQSLGQGPEFLIYFQGTGAADDSGLPNDRFFAVRPEGSVSTLKIQRTERGDSAVYLCASSPVAGAVEQFFGPGTRLTVL.

This clonotype was seen many times. The gene calls are TRBV10-3 and TRBJ1-5, with 10 bases that match TRBD1. Trimming took 4 bases from V and 4 from J; bases not matched to a gene: 1. CDR1 ENHRY and CDR2 SYGVKD come from the germline V gene. The CDR3 loop spans 14 amino acids. CDR3 nucleotides: TGTGCCATCAGTGGACAGGGGGCTAATCAGCCCCAGCATTTT. Translation: CAISGQGANQPQHF.

As to this clonotype: A read error is possible here, since a much larger clone lies one base away. The chain employs TRBV19 and TRBJ2-7; unclear D gene. Germline V CDR1 and CDR2: LNHDA, SQIVND (reference sequence). The length of the CDR3 is 14 residues. Deletions cut 4 bases from V and 2 bases from J, with 12 bases between. CDR3 in DNA: TGTGCCAGTAGTACACTCCCAGGCCCCTACGAGCAGTACTTC. This sequence encodes CASSTLPGPYEQYF.

This clonotype was detected only a few times. The chain uses TRBV6-2 or TRBV6-3 and TRBJ2-7; D gene unclear. The V end lost 0 bases, the J end lost 0 bases, and 9 bases lay between the germline ends. The length of the CDR3 is 15 residues. Germline values: CDR1 MNHEY, CDR2 SVGEGT. The chain's CDR3 is CASSYSGLPSYEQYF. The CDR3 bases are TGTGCCAGCAGTTACTCAGGGCTGCCCTCCTACGAGCAGTACTTC.

This clonotype was detected only a few times. The rearrangement joins TRBV5-1 to TRBJ2-1; D not certain. The CDR3 totals 15 residues. V was cut by 3 bases and J by 4 bases, with 14 bases left in between. The V gene's germline CDR1 is SGHRS and CDR2 YFSETQ. The CDR3 sequence is CASSSPHALYNEQFF. CDR3 DNA sequence: TGCGCCAGCAGCTCCCCTCACGCGCTATACAATGAGCAGTTCTTC.

This clonotype has just a few counts. The chain is built from TRBV9 and TRBJ1-1, with D hard to call. The CDR3 is 13 residues long. Germline-derived CDR1 and CDR2 are SGDLS and YYNGEE. V lost 4 bases and J 2 bases, leaving 9 bases between the germline ends. The CDR3 sequence: CASSTRTNTEAFF. DNA of the CDR3: TGTGCCAGCAGCACCAGGACCAACACTGAAGCTTTCTTT.

Turning to this clonotype: The conserved closing phenylalanine or tryptophan is absent in this CDR3, likely reflecting a read error. The CDR3 DNA reads as TGTGCCAGCAGTGAAGCGCGCAGGGGGGCCAACGAGCAGTACCTC. This translates into CASSEARRGANEQYL. The genes are TRBV6-1 and TRBJ2-7; perhaps TRBD1 as D (7 bases). Germline V gene lookup returns CDR1 MNHNS and CDR2 SASEGT. The CDR3 is 15 amino acids. Trimming removed 0 bases from V and 5 bases from J, with 14 bases in between.

This clonotype was counted ten times or more. This chain connects TRBV24-1 to TRBJ2-1, with 7 bases aligning to TRBD1. The V gene end was trimmed by 5 bases and the J gene end by 12 bases; junction bases not matched to a gene: 9. Germline V CDR1 and CDR2: KGHDR, SFDVKD. There are 13 residues in the CDR3. The DNA of the CDR3 is TGTGCCACCAGTGCCTGGGGGACAGTGCCGCAGTTCTTC. Encoded protein: CATSAWGTVPQFF.

This clonotype was seen at least ten times. This chain links TRBV30 with TRBJ2-3; no clear D. Germline V CDR1 and CDR2: GTSNPN, SVGIG (reference sequence). Trimming removed 0 bases at V and 1 base at J, with 14 bases between. The CDR3 has 16 residues. CDR3 in DNA: TGTGCCTGGAGTGTACGAGTTCTCCCTCGCACAGATACGCAGTATTTT. It yields the protein CAWSVRVLPRTDTQYF.

On this clonotype itself: This sequence may be a read error, since a much larger clone differs from it by one base. V gene TRBV20-1 combines with J gene TRBJ2-5; D uncertain. Germline V gene sequence: CDR1 DFQATT, CDR2 SNEGSKA (reference sequence). The CDR3 consists of 13 residues. V was cut by 3 bases and J by 3 bases, with 11 bases left in between. The CDR3 coding sequence is TGCAGTGCTAGTAGCCCCCCGAAAGAGACCCAGTACTTC. Translating gives CSASSPPKETQYF.

In regard to this clonotype: A much larger clone differs by one base, so this may be a read error. The final CDR3 position lacks the conserved phenylalanine or tryptophan, pointing to a likely read error. The CDR3 loop reads CASSPRGSQETQYL. The CDR3 nucleotides read TGTGCCAGCAGCCCTCGAGGCAGCCAAGAGACCCAGTACCTC. This chain connects TRBV13 to TRBJ2-5; D ambiguous. From germline, CDR1 is PRHDT and CDR2 FYEKMQ (reference sequence). The V and J ends lost 5 bases and 1 base respectively, with 11 bases between them. This CDR3 contains 14 residues.

Details on this clonotype: A read error is likely, as this CDR3 ends without the conserved phenylalanine or tryptophan. This chain joins TRBV9 and TRBJ1-6; D uncertain. The V gene's germline CDR1 is SGDLS and CDR2 YYNGEE. Trimming took off 2 bases at V and 4 bases at J, with 7 bases between the two ends. This CDR3 spans 14 amino acids. CDR3 coding DNA: TGTGCCAGCAGCGTGAAACAGTATAATTCACCCCTCCACCTT. It codes for CASSVKQYNSPLHL.

This clonotype was observed many times. The chain employs TRBV11-3 and TRBJ2-7; 8 bases are a match to TRBD1. This CDR3 has 14 residues. CDR1 SGHNT and CDR2 YENEEA come from the germline V gene. Losses at the gene ends were 4 bases for V and 4 bases for J; bases not matched to a gene: 6. The CDR3 bases are TGTGCCAGCAGCTCGGGCAGGGGGCCGTACGAGCAGTACTTC. It yields the protein CASSSGRGPYEQYF.

This clonotype was counted a few times. The chain combines TRBV5-1 with TRBJ1-2; a weak D match, TRBD1 (6 bases). Germline CDR1 SGHRS, CDR2 YFSETQ. V was cut by 1 base and J by 0 bases, with 7 bases left in between. The CDR3 consists of 14 residues. The CDR3 region has the DNA TGCGCCAGCAGCTTGACAGGGTCTAACTATGGCTACACCTTC. Amino acids: CASSLTGSNYGYTF. Combining the CDR3 with reference TRBV5-1 and TRBJ1-2 gives the whole variable domain KAGVTQTPRYLIKTRGQQVTLSCSPISGHRSVSWYQQTPGQGLQFLFEYFSETQRNKGNFPGRFSGRQFSNSRSEMNVSTLELGDSALYLCASSLTGSNYGYTFGSGTRLTVV.